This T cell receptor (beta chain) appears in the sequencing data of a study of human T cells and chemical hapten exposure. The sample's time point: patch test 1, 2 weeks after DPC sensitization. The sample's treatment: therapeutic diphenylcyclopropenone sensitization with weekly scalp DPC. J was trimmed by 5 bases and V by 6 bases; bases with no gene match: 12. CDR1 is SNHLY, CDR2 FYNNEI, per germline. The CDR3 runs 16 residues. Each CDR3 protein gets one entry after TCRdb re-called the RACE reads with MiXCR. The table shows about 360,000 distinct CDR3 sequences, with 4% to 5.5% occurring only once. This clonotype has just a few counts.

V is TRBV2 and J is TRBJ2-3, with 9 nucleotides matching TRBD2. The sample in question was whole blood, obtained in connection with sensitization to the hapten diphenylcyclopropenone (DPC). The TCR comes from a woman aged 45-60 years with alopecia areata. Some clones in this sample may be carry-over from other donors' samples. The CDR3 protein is CASRDLAGGRGDTQYF. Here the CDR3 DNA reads TGTGCCAGCAGGGACCTGGCGGGGGGGCGAGGAGATACGCAGTATTTT.